The table lists the clone carrying this T cell receptor beta chain with many counts. The record originates from a study of breast tumors, draining lymph nodes, adjacent tissues. Axillary draining lymph nodes of breast cancer patients supplied the node samples. CDR1 is SGHRS, CDR2 YFSETQ, per germline. The CDR3 runs to 16 residues. J was trimmed by 9 bases and V by 0 bases; bases with no gene match: 8. TCRdb reprocessed the multiplex PCR reads with MiXCR, giving one entry per CDR3 protein. The table has approximately 90,000 distinct CDR3 sequences, over 25% seen once. This sequence was found in a female donor with breast cancer. Some clones in this sample may be carry-over from other donors' samples. Source material: axillary lymph node tissue. The chain carries TRBV5-1 and TRBJ2-1, with 11 bases matching TRBD2. The CDR3 nucleotides read TGCGCCAGCAGCTTGGTAGTAGCGGGAGGGAATTTTGAGCAGTTCTTC. Its protein product is CASSLVVAGGNFEQFF.